This T cell receptor beta chain was recorded in a study of control samples from healthy donors and cancer patients. Data came from immunoSEQ multiplex PCR; TCRdb stores just in-frame clones and leaves some out. Of under 90,000 clones listed, around 94% are singletons. This CDR3 contains 14 residues. CDR1 and CDR2 (germline): KGHSH, LQKENI. Trimming removed 0 bases from V and 11 bases from J; junction bases left unmatched: 8. Sequenced input: blood. The genes are TRBV18 and TRBJ1-1; 8 nucleotides agree with TRBD1. The TCR comes from a woman aged 55-75 years in good health. In nucleotides, the CDR3 is TGTGCCAGCTCACCACCGGCGAACAGGGGGGACGCTTTCTTT. It translates to CASSPPANRGDAFF.